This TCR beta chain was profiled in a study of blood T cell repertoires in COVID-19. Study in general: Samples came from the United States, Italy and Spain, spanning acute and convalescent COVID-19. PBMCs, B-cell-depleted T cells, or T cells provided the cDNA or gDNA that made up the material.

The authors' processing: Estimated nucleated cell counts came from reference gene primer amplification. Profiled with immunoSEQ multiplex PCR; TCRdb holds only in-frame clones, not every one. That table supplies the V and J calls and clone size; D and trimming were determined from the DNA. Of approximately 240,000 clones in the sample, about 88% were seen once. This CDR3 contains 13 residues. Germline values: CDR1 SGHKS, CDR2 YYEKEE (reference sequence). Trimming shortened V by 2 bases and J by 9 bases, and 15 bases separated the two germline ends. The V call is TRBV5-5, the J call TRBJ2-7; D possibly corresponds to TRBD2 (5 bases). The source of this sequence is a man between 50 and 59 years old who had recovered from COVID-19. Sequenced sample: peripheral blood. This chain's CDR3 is CASSFGLAKGQYF. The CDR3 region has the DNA TGTGCCAGCAGCTTCGGGTTAGCGAAAGGGCAGTACTTC.